This TCR beta chain was observed in a study of PD-1 blockade in mismatch repair-deficient tumors. Study details: Enrolled about 2012-2016, patients had progressing, pretreated mismatch repair-deficient cancers of 12 types. Study-wide results and limits: Tumor-resident clones, often undetectable pretreatment in blood, expanded then contracted after pembrolizumab.

Profiled with immunoSEQ multiplex PCR; TCRdb holds only in-frame clones, not every one. The data contain around 51,000 clones, roughly 80% of them singletons. PCR or immunohistochemistry showed mismatch repair deficiency in every enrolled patient. TCR sequencing covered a few patients who responded to pembrolizumab. The V and J ends lost 5 bases and 6 bases, in that order; junction bases with no gene match: 2. The length of the CDR3 is 12 residues. The V gene's germline CDR1 is SEHNR and CDR2 FQNEAQ (reference sequence). In this sample, this clone turned up once. As yet, its antigen is unknown. The chain is built from TRBV7-9 and TRBJ2-7; 9 bases match TRBD1. The clonotype was recovered from an adult with mismatch repair-deficient cancer. This specimen consisted of peripheral blood, obtained roughly 21 weeks after starting pembrolizumab. CDR3 amino acids: CASSKTGGEQYF. As DNA, the CDR3 is TGTGCCAGCAGCAAGACAGGGGGCGAGCAGTACTTC.